The clone carrying this TCR beta chain is large in the sample. Its specificity is not known. At one end the junction does not follow the germline gene, possibly because of a read error. This record comes from a study of vaccination and CD4 T cells after COVID-19. As for the study in general: Cells were stimulated with overlapping spike peptide pools from SARS-CoV-2, HCoV-NL63, HCoV-OC43 and HCoV-229E.

The Oncomine TCR Beta short-read assay was applied to DNA of cultured CD4+ T cells. Genomic DNA was drawn out of CD4+ T cells grown in culture. From the PCR reads, TCRdb called clonotypes with MiXCR, one entry per CDR3 protein. The profile shows around 14,000 distinct CDR3 sequences, more than 45% of them singletons. The treatment was: roughly 11-day PBMC culture with coronavirus spike peptide pools or control peptides (ViraFEST assay). CDR1 GTSNPN and CDR2 SVGIG come from the germline V gene (reference sequence). This CDR3 has 12 amino acids. The rearrangement joins TRBV30 to TRBJ1-2; 7 bases map to TRBD1. Material: CD4+ T cells from blood, cultured in vitro. This sequence originates from a human donor who had recovered from COVID-19. The CDR3 loop is CAGRQGGYGYTF. The CDR3 DNA follows: TGTGCCGGGAGACAGGGTGGCTATGGCTACACCTTC. Drawing the rest from reference TRBV30 and TRBJ1-2, the complete variable domain is SQTIHQWPATLVQPVGSPLSLECTVEGTSNPNLYWYRQAAGRGLQLLFYSVGIGQISSEVPQNLSASRPQDRQFILSSKKLLLSDSGFYLCAGRQGGYGYTFGSGTRLTVV.